Shown below are 4 T cell receptor beta chains from a single sample sequenced in a study of technical replicates of blood from a handful of donors. The repertoire was sequenced with immunoSEQ multiplex PCR; TCRdb's copy has only in-frame clones and lacks some. Here the sample spans fewer than 85,000 clones, around 94% being singletons. Sequencing used T cells isolated from PBMCs. The receptor source for this set is a human donor in good health.

This chain uses TRBV19 with TRBJ2-3; 8 positions match TRBD1. After removal of 5 bases from V and 5 bases from J, the junction contained 12 bases not matched to a gene. Germline CDR1 is LNHDA and CDR2 is SQIVND (reference sequence). The CDR3 loop spans 16 amino acids. The CDR3 spells CASSPRTGLIGDTQYF. The CDR3 coding sequence is TGTGCCAGTAGTCCTCGGACAGGGCTAATAGGAGATACGCAGTATTTT.

The V and J genes are TRBV6-5 and TRBJ1-2; D not certain. Germline lookup yields CDR1 MNHEY and CDR2 SVGAGI. The CDR3 has 13 residues. Deletions cut 5 bases from V and 1 base from J, with 8 bases between. CDR3 residues: CASSGTFNYGYTF. The DNA of the CDR3 is TGTGCCAGCAGTGGCACGTTTAACTATGGCTACACCTTC.

The chain combines TRBV18 with TRBJ2-5; D ambiguous. Per germline, CDR1 KGHSH and CDR2 LQKENI. This CDR3 is built from 12 residues. V dropped 0 bases and J dropped 5 bases, with 4 bases sitting between them. CDR3 coding DNA: TGTGCCAGCTCACCACCGGCTGAGACCCAGTACTTC. Amino acid sequence: CASSPPAETQYF.

The chain joins TRBV10-3 to TRBJ2-7; perhaps TRBD1 as D (5 bases). Germline CDR1 and CDR2: ENHRY and SYGVKD. The V gene lost 3 bases and the J gene lost 6 bases, with 21 bases spanning the gap. This CDR3 comprises 16 residues. The CDR3 region is CAISDPTRPDIFEQYF. The CDR3 DNA sequence: TGTGCCATCAGTGACCCCACTCGGCCGGACATCTTCGAGCAGTACTTC.